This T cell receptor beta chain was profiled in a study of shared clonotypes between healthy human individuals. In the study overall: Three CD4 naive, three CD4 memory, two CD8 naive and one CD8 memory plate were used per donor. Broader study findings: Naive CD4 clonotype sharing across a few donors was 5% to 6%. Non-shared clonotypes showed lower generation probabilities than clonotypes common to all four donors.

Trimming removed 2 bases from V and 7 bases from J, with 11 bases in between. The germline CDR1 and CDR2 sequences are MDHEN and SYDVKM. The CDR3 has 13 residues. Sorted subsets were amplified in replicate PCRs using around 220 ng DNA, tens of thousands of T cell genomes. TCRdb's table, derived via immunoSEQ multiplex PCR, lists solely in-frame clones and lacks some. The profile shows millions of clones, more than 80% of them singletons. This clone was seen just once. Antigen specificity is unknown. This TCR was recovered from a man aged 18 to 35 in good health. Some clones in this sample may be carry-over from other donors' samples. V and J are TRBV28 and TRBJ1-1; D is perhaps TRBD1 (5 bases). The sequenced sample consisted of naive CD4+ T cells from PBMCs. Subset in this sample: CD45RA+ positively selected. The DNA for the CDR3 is TGTGCCAGCAGTTTACGGGGGGTGGGTGAAGCTTTCTTT. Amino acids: CASSLRGVGEAFF.